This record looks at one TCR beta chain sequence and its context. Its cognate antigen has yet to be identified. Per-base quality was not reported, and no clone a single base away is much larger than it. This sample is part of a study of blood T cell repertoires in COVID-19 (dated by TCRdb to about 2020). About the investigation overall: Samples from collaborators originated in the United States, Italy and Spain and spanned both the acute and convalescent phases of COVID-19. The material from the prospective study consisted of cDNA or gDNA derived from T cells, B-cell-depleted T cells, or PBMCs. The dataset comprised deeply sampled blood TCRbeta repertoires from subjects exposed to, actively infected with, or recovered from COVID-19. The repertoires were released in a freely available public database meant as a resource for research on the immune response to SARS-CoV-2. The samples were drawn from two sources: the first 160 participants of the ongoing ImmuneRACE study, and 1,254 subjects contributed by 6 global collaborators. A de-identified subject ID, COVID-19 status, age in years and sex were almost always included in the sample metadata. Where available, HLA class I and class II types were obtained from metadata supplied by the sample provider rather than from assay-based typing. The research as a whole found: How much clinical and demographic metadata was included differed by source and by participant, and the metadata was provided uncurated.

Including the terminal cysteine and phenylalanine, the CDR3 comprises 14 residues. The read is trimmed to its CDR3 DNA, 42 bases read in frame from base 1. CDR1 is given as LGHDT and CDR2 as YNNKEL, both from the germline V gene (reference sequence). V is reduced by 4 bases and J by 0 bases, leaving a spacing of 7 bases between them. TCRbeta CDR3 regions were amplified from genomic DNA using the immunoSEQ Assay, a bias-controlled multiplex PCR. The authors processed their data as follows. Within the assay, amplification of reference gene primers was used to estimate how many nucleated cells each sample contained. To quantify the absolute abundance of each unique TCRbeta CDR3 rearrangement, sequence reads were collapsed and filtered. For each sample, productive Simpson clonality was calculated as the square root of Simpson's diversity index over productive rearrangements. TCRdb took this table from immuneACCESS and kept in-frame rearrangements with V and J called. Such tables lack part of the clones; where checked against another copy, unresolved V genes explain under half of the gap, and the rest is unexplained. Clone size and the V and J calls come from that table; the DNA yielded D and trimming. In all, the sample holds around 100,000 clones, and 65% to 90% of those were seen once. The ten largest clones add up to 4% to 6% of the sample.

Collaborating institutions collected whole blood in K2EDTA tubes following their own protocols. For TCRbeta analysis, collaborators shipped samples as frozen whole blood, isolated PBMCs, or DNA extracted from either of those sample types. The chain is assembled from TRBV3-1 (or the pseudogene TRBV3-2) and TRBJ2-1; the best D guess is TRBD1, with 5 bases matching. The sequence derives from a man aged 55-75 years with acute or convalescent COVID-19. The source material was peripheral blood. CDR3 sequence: CASSLRGSYNEQFF. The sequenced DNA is TGTGCCAGCAGCCTAAGGGGCTCCTACAATGAGCAGTTCTTC.